A selection of T cell receptor beta chains follows, all from one sample in a study of blood T cell repertoires in COVID-19. Sequencing used immunoSEQ multiplex PCR; TCRdb keeps in-frame clones, though not all of them. The data hold 150,000 to 200,000 clones, with 60% to 85% observed a single time. The sample was peripheral blood. The receptors were gathered from a man aged 55 to 70 with active or convalescent COVID-19. CDR3s include the opening cysteine and the closing phenylalanine or tryptophan. The D gene is left open where the match is weak. Part of the rows lack a size; the others show once, few, many or a class for expanded clones.

abundance: NA
j_gene: TRBJ1-4
v_gene: TRBV6-5
d_gene: TRBD1
CDR3nt: TGTGCCAGCAGTTACTTAGGACAGGGCGGGGAAAAACTGTTTTTT
CDR3aa: CASSYLGQGGEKLFF

abundance: NA
j_gene: TRBJ2-7
v_gene: TRBV28
d_gene: NA
CDR3nt: TGTGCCAGCAGGACAAACAGGTACGAGCAGTACTTC
CDR3aa: CASRTNRYEQYF

abundance: NA
j_gene: TRBJ2-3
v_gene: TRBV28
d_gene: NA
CDR3nt: TGTGCCAGCTCGGGGAGCACAGATACGCAGTATTTT
CDR3aa: CASSGSTDTQYF

abundance: NA
j_gene: TRBJ2-1
v_gene: TRBV12-5
d_gene: TRBD2
CDR3nt: TGTGCTAGTGGTTTGGTACAGGGGGGGATACTGGGACTAGCGGGACCATCCTACAATGAGCAGTTCTTC
CDR3aa: CASGLVQGGILGLAGPSYNEQFF

abundance: NA
j_gene: TRBJ2-3
v_gene: TRBV7-3
d_gene: NA
CDR3nt: TGTGCCAGCAGCTTAAGCGGGGGACAAGATACGCAGTATTTT
CDR3aa: CASSLSGGQDTQYF

abundance: NA
j_gene: TRBJ2-3
v_gene: TRBV4-3
d_gene: NA
CDR3nt: TGCGCCAGCAGCCGCGGGACTAGCACAGATACGCAGTATTTT
CDR3aa: CASSRGTSTDTQYF

abundance: few
j_gene: TRBJ2-7
v_gene: TRBV29-1
d_gene: TRBD2
CDR3nt: TGCAGCGTTGCTTCTAGCGGTGTCTACGAGCAGTACTTC
CDR3aa: CSVASSGVYEQYF

abundance: NA
j_gene: TRBJ1-5
v_gene: TRBV6-2/TRBV6-3
d_gene: NA
CDR3nt: TGTGCCAGCAGTCCCCTCCTCAATCAGCCCCAGCATTTT
CDR3aa: CASSPLLNQPQHF

abundance: NA
j_gene: TRBJ1-1
v_gene: TRBV12-5
d_gene: NA
CDR3nt: TGTGCTAGTGGTTTGGTCGGGGGGAGAGAGGCTTTCTTT
CDR3aa: CASGLVGGREAFF

abundance: NA
j_gene: TRBJ2-7
v_gene: TRBV19
d_gene: NA
CDR3nt: TGTGCCAGTAGTGCACTACAGGGACCCTACGAGCAGTACTTC
CDR3aa: CASSALQGPYEQYF

abundance: NA
j_gene: TRBJ2-7
v_gene: TRBV28
d_gene: TRBD1
CDR3nt: TGTGCCAGTGTTGACCGACAGGGGGCGGCCTACGAGCAGTACTTC
CDR3aa: CASVDRQGAAYEQYF

abundance: NA
j_gene: TRBJ2-5
v_gene: TRBV10-3
d_gene: TRBD1
CDR3nt: TGTGCCATCAGGGGACAGCCAGAAGAGACCCAGTACTTC
CDR3aa: CAIRGQPEETQYF

abundance: once
j_gene: TRBJ2-7
v_gene: TRBV6-5
d_gene: NA
CDR3nt: TGTGCCAGCAGTTCCCCGGACACCCCGTCCTTCTACGAGCAGTACTTC
CDR3aa: CASSSPDTPSFYEQYF

abundance: NA
j_gene: TRBJ1-2
v_gene: TRBV18
d_gene: NA
CDR3nt: TGTGCCAGTTCCACCCGGGCAGGGATCAGTGGCTACACCTTC
CDR3aa: CASSTRAGISGYTF

abundance: NA
j_gene: TRBJ1-4
v_gene: TRBV3-1/TRBV3-2
d_gene: TRBD1
CDR3nt: TGTGCCAGCAGCGGACAGGGAGATGAAAAACTGTTTTTT
CDR3aa: CASSGQGDEKLFF

abundance: NA
j_gene: TRBJ2-1
v_gene: TRBV24-1
d_gene: NA
CDR3nt: TGTGCCACCAGTGATTATCGAGTAACGTCCGACAGATACAATGAGCAGTTCTTC
CDR3aa: CATSDYRVTSDRYNEQFF

abundance: NA
j_gene: TRBJ2-7
v_gene: TRBV5-6
d_gene: TRBD2
CDR3nt: TGTGCCAGCAGCTTGTTAGTAGCGGGAGCAGGCTCCTACGAGCAGTACTTC
CDR3aa: CASSLLVAGAGSYEQYF

abundance: few
j_gene: TRBJ2-5
v_gene: TRBV7-9
d_gene: TRBD2
CDR3nt: TGTGCCAGCAGCGCCCCGGGGGGGCAAGAGACCCAGTACTTC
CDR3aa: CASSAPGGQETQYF

abundance: NA
j_gene: TRBJ2-1
v_gene: TRBV6-6
d_gene: TRBD1
CDR3nt: TGTGCCAGCAGTTACCGACAGGGGCACAATGAGCAGTTCTTC
CDR3aa: CASSYRQGHNEQFF

abundance: NA
j_gene: TRBJ2-2
v_gene: TRBV25-1
d_gene: NA
CDR3nt: TGTGCCAGCAGGGCCCCAGGGAACGCACGCACCGGGGAGCTGTTTTTT
CDR3aa: CASRAPGNARTGELFF

abundance: NA
j_gene: TRBJ2-1
v_gene: TRBV7-2
d_gene: TRBD2
CDR3nt: TGTGCCAGCGGGATAGCGGGAGGGCCGGGTAATGAGCAGTTCTTC
CDR3aa: CASGIAGGPGNEQFF

abundance: NA
j_gene: TRBJ2-3
v_gene: TRBV6-6
d_gene: TRBD1
CDR3nt: TGTGCCAGCCCCCGACGAGACAGGGGAAGCACAGATACGCAGTATTTT
CDR3aa: CASPRRDRGSTDTQYF

abundance: NA
j_gene: TRBJ2-5
v_gene: TRBV12-5
d_gene: TRBD1
CDR3nt: TGTGCTAGTGGTCCCGGACAGGGGGGGAAGACCCAGTACTTC
CDR3aa: CASGPGQGGKTQYF

abundance: NA
j_gene: TRBJ2-5
v_gene: TRBV5-4
d_gene: NA
CDR3nt: TGTGCCAGCAGCTTAAAAAAAACGGGCCAAGAGACCCAGTACTTC
CDR3aa: CASSLKKTGQETQYF

abundance: once
j_gene: TRBJ1-2
v_gene: TRBV30
d_gene: NA
CDR3nt: TGTGCCTGGATTGGGGACTTCGTTCACTATGGCTACACCTTC
CDR3aa: CAWIGDFVHYGYTF

abundance: NA
j_gene: TRBJ1-4
v_gene: TRBV3-1/TRBV3-2
d_gene: NA
CDR3nt: TGTGCCAGCAGCCCAGACGGTTATAATGAAAAACTGTTTTTT
CDR3aa: CASSPDGYNEKLFF

abundance: NA
j_gene: TRBJ2-7
v_gene: TRBV15
d_gene: NA
CDR3nt: TGTGCCACCAGCAGAGATGTCAGTTCCTACGAGCAGTACTTC
CDR3aa: CATSRDVSSYEQYF